This T cell receptor beta chain stems from a study of human T cells and chemical hapten exposure. Whole-study context: All through the approximately 23-week study, the scalp of each patient received diphenylcyclopropenone doses weekly. General study results and limits: Donors, who had alopecia, may show an immune response that differs from healthy people's.

Time point specified: pre-sensitization, week 0. Sample treatment: therapeutic diphenylcyclopropenone sensitization with weekly scalp DPC. Blood draws preceded each patch test application. There are a few counts of this clonotype. Its specificity is unknown. V was pared by 5 bases and J by 8 bases, with 15 bases between. CDR3 length: 13 amino acids. Germline assignment: CDR1 LNHNV and CDR2 YYDKDF (reference sequence). Library preparation tagged each individual cDNA molecule with a unique molecular identifier. TCRdb reanalysed the RACE reads using MiXCR and keeps one entry per CDR3 protein. This repertoire shows fewer than 200,000 distinct CDR3 sequences, 30% found once; its top ten account for less than 3.5%.

The receptor was derived from a woman in her 30s with alopecia areata. Some clones in this sample may be carry-over from other donors' samples. The rearrangement joins TRBV15 to TRBJ1-1, with D tentatively TRBD1 (6 bases). Sequences were derived from whole blood, sampled in connection with sensitization to the hapten diphenylcyclopropenone (DPC). CDR3 DNA: TGTGCCACCAGCTGGTCAGGGGTGGGCGAAGCTTTCTTT. It is translated as CATSWSGVGEAFF.